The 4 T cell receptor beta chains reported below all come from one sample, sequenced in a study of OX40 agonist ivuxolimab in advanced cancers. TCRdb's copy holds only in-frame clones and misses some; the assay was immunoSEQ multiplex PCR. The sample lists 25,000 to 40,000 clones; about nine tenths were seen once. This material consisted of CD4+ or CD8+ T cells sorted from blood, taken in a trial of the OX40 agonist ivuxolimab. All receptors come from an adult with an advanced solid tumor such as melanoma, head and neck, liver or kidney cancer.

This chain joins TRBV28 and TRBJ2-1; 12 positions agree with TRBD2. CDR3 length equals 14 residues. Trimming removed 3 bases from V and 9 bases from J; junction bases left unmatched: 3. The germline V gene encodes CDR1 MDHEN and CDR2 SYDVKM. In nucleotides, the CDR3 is TGTGCCAGCAGTTTTCAACTAGCGGGAGGTGAGCAGTTCTTC. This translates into CASSFQLAGGEQFF.

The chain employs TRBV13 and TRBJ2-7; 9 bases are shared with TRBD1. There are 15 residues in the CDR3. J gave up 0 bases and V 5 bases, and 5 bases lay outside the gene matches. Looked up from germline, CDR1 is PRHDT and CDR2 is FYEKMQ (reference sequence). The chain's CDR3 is CASSQTGGDSYEQYV. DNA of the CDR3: TGTGCCAGCAGCCAGACAGGGGGTGACTCCTACGAGCAGTACGTC.

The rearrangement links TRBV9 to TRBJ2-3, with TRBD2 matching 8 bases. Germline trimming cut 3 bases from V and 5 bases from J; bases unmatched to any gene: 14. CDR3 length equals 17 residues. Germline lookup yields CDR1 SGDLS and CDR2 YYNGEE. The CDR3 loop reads CASSAFQQRERGDTQYF. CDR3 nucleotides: TGTGCCAGCAGCGCCTTCCAACAGCGGGAGAGGGGAGATACGCAGTATTTT.

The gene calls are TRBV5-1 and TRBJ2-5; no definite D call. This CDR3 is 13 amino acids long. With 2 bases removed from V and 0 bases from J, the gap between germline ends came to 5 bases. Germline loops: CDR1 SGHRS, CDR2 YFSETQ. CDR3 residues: CASSFRYQETQYF. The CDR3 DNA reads TGCGCCAGCAGCTTCAGATACCAAGAGACCCAGTACTTC.